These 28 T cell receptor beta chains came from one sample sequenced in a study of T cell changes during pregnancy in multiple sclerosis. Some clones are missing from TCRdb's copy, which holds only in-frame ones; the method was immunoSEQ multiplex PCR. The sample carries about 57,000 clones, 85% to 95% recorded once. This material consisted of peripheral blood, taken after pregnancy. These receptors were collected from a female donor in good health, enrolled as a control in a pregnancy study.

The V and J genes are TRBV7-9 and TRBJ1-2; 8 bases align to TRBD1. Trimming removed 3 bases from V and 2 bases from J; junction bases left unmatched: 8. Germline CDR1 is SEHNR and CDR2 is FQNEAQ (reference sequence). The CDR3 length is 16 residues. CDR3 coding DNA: TGTGCCAGCAGCTTTGTACTTGGACAGGGCAACTATGGCTACACCTTC. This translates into CASSFVLGQGNYGYTF.

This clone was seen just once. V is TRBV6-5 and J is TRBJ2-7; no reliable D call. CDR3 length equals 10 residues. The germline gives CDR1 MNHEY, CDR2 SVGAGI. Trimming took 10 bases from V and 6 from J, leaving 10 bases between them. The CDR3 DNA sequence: TGTGCCACCCCCCCCATCGAGCAGTACTTC. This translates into CATPPIEQYF.

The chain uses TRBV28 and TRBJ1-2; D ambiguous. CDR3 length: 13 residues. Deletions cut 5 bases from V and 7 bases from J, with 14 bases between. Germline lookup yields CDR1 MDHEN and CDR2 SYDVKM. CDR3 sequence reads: CASSTPQRPGYTF. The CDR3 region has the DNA TGTGCCAGCAGTACCCCTCAGAGGCCTGGCTACACCTTC.

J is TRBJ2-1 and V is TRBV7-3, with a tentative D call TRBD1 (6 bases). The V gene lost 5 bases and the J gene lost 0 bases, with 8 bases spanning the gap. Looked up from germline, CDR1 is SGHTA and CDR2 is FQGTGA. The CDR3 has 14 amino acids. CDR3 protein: CASSLQGSYNEQFF. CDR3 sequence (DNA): TGTGCCAGCAGCCTACAGGGCTCCTACAATGAGCAGTTCTTC.

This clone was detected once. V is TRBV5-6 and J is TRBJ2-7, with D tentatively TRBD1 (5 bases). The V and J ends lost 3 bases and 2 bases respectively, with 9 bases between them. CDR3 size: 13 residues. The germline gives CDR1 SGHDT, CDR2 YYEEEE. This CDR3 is CASSYARAYEQYF. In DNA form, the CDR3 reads TGTGCCAGCAGCTATGCCAGGGCCTACGAGCAGTACTTC.

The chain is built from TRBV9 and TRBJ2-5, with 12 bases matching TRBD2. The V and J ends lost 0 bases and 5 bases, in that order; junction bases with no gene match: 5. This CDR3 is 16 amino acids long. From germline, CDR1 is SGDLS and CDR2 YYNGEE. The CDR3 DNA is TGTGCCAGCAGCGTAGTTCTAGCGGGGGGGCAGGAGACCCAGTACTTC. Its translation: CASSVVLAGGQETQYF.

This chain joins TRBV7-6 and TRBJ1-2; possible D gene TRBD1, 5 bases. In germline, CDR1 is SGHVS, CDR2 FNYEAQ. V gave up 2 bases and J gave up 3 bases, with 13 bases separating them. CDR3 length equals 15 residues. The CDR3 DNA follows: TGTGCCAGCAGCTTACTGCCCAGGGTGGACTATGGCTACACCTTC. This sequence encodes CASSLLPRVDYGYTF. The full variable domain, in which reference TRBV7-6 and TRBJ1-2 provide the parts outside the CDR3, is GAGVSQSPRYKVTKRGQDVALRCDPISGHVSLYWYRQALGQGPEFLTYFNYEAQQDKSGLPNDRFSAERPEGSISTLTIQRTEQRDSAMYRCASSLLPRVDYGYTFGSGTRLTVV.

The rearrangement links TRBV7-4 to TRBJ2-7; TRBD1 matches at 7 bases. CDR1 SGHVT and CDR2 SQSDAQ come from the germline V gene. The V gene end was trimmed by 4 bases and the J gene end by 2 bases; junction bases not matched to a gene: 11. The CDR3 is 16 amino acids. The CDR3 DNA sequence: TGTGCCAGCAGCTCGGCGACAGGGATAAACACCTACGAGCAGTACTTC. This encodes CASSSATGINTYEQYF.

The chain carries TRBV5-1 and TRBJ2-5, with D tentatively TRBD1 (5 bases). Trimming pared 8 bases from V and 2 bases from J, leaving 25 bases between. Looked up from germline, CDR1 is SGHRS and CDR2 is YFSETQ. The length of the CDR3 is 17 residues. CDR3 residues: CASSQGMAHLGQETQYF. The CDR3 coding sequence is TGCGCCAGTTCTCAGGGTATGGCACATCTGGGGCAAGAGACCCAGTACTTC.

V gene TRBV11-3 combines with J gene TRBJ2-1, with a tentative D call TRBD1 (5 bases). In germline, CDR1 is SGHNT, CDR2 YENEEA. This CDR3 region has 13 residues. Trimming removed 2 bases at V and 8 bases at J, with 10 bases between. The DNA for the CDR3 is TGTGCCAGCAGCTTAATTAGGGGTCATGAGCAGTTCTTC. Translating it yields CASSLIRGHEQFF. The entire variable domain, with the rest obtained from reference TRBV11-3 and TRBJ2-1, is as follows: EAGVVQSPRYKIIEKKQPVAFWCNPISGHNTLYWYLQNLGQGPELLIRYENEEAVDDSQLPKDRFSAERLKGVDSTLKIQPAELGDSAVYLCASSLIRGHEQFFGPGTRLTVL.

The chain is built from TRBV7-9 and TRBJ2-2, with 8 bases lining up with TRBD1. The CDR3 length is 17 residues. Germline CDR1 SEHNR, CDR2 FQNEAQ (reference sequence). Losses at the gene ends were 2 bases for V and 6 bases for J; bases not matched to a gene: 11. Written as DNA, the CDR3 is TGTGCCAGCAGCTTACCCGCTGACAGGGGTGGACCCGGGGAGCTGTTTTTT. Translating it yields CASSLPADRGGPGELFF.

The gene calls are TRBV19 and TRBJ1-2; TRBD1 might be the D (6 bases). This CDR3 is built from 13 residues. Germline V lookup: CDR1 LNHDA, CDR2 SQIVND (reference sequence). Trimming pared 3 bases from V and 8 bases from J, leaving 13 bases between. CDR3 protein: CASSIARGRGYTF. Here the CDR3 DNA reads TGTGCCAGTAGTATTGCCAGGGGAAGAGGCTACACCTTC.

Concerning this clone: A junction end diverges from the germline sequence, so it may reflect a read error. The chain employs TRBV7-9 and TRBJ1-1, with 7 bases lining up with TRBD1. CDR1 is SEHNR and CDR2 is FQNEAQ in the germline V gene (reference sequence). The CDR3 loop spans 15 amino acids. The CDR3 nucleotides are TGTGCCAGCAGCCCCCAGACAGGGAGGAACGCTGAAGCTTTCTTT. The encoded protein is CASSPQTGRNAEAFF.

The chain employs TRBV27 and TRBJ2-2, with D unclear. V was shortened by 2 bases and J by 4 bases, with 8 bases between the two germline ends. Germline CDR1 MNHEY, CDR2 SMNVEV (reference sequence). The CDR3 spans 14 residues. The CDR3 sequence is CASSLNGGTGELFF. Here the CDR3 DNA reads TGTGCCAGCAGTTTAAACGGCGGCACCGGGGAGCTGTTTTTT.

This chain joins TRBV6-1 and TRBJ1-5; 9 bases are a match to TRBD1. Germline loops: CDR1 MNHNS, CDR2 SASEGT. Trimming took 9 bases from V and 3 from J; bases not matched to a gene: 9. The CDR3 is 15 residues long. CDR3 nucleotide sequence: TGTGCCAGGCGGACAGGGGAAAGTACCAATCAGCCCCAGCATTTT. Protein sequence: CARRTGESTNQPQHF.

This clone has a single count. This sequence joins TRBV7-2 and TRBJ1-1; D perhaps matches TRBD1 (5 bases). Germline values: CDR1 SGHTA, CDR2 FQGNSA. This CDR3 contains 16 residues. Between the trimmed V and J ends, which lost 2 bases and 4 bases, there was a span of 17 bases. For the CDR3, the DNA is TGTGCCAGCAGCTTAAAAACAACCGGGGGGTTCACTGAAGCTTTCTTT. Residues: CASSLKTTGGFTEAFF.

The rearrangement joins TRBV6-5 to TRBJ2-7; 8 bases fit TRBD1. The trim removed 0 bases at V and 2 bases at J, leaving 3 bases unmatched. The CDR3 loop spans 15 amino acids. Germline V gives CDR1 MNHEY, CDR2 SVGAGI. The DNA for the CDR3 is TGTGCCAGCAGTTACTCGAACAGGGGGACCTACGAGCAGTACTTC. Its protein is CASSYSNRGTYEQYF.

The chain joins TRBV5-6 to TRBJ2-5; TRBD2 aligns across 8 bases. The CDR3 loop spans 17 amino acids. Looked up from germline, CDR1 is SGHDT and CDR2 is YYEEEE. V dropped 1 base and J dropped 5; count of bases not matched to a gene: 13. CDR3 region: CASSLFVGRAEEETQYF. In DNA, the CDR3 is TGTGCCAGCAGCTTGTTTGTCGGGAGGGCCGAGGAGGAGACCCAGTACTTC.

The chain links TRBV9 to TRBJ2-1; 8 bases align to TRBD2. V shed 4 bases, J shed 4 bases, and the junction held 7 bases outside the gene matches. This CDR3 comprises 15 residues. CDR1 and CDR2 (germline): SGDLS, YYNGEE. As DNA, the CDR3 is TGTGCCAGCAGCAGAGCGGGCGGGGGGTACAATGAGCAGTTCTTC. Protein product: CASSRAGGGYNEQFF. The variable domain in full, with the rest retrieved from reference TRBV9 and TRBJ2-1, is DSGVTQTPKHLITATGQRVTLRCSPRSGDLSVYWYQQSLDQGLQFLIQYYNGEERAKGNILERFSAQQFPDLHSELNLSSLELGDSALYFCASSRAGGGYNEQFFGPGTRLTVL.

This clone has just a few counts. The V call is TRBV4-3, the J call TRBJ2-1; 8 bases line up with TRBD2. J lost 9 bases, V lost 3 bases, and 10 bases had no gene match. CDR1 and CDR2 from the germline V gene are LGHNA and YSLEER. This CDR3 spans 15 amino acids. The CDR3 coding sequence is TGCGCCAGCAGCCACCCAGCGGGGGCCCCAGGTGAGCAGTTCTTC. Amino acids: CASSHPAGAPGEQFF.

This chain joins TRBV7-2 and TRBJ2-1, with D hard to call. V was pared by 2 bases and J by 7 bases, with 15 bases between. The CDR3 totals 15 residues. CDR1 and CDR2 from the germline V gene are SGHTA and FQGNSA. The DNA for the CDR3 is TGTGCCAGCAGCTTACGGGTCGGCCTTAAGAATGAGCAGTTCTTC. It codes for CASSLRVGLKNEQFF. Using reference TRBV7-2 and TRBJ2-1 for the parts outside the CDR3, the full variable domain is GAGVSQSPSNKVTEKGKDVELRCDPISGHTALYWYRQSLGQGLEFLIYFQGNSAPDKSGLPSDRFSAERTGGSVSTLTIQRTQQEDSAVYLCASSLRVGLKNEQFFGPGTRLTVL.

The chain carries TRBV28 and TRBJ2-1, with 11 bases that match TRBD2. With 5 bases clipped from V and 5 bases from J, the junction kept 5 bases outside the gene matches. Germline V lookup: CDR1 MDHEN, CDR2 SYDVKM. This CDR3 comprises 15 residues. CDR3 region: CASSLGTSGNNEQFF. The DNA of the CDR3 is TGTGCCAGCAGTCTGGGGACTAGCGGTAACAATGAGCAGTTCTTC. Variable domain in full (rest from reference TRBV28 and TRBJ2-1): DVKVTQSSRYLVKRTGEKVFLECVQDMDHENMFWYRQDPGLGLRLIYFSYDVKMKEKGDIPEGYSVSREKKERFSLILESASTNQTSMYLCASSLGTSGNNEQFFGPGTRLTVL.

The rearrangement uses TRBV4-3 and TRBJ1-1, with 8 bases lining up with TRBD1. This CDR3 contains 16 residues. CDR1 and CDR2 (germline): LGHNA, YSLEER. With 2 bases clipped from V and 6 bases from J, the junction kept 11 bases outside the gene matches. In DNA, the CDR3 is TGCGCCAGCAGCCAAAACCCCGGGACAGGAATCGCTGAAGCTTTCTTT. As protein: CASSQNPGTGIAEAFF.

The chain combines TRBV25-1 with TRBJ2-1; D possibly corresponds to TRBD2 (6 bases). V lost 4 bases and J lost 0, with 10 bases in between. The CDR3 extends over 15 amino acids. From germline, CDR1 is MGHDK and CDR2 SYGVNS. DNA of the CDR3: TGTGCCAGCAGTGTAATCGGGAGCTCCTACAATGAGCAGTTCTTC. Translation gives CASSVIGSSYNEQFF.

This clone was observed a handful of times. The CDR3 loop is CASSAALGGHGYTF. The CDR3 nucleotides are TGTGCCAGTAGTGCCGCTTTGGGGGGGCATGGCTACACCTTC. The chain recombines TRBV19 with TRBJ1-2, with TRBD1 as a possible D gene (6 bases). Germline values: CDR1 LNHDA, CDR2 SQIVND (reference sequence). V lost 5 bases and J lost 6, with 16 bases in between. The CDR3 runs to 14 residues. The whole variable domain, remainder taken from reference TRBV19 and TRBJ1-2, is DGGITQSPKYLFRKEGQNVTLSCEQNLNHDAMYWYRQDPGQGLRLIYYSQIVNDFQKGDIAEGYSVSREKKESFPLTVTSAQKNPTAFYLCASSAALGGHGYTFGSGTRLTVV.

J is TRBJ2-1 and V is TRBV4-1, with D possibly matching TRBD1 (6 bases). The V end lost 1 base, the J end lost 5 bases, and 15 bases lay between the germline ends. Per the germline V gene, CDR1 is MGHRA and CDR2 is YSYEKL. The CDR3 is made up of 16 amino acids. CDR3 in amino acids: CASSQGSGAWDNEQFF. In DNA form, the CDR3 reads TGCGCCAGCAGCCAAGGATCAGGGGCATGGGACAATGAGCAGTTCTTC.

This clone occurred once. The CDR3 is CASSVSGGATNEQFF. CDR3 DNA: TGTGCCAGCAGCGTGAGCGGGGGGGCCACTAATGAGCAGTTCTTC. The V call is TRBV9, the J call TRBJ2-1; 10 bases are shared with TRBD2. The CDR3 sequence is 15 residues long. Germline values: CDR1 SGDLS, CDR2 YYNGEE. J was trimmed by 7 bases and V by 2 bases; bases with no gene match: 6.

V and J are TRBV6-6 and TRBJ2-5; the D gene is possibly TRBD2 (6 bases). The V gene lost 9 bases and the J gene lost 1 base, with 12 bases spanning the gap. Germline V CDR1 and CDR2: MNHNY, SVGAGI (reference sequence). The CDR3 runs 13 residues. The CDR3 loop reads CASRRGIQETQYF. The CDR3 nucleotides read TGTGCCAGTAGACGCGGGATCCAAGAGACCCAGTACTTC.